The T cell receptor beta chain under discussion was sequenced for a study of metastatic and nonmetastatic thyroid tumors. This clone was observed at least ten times. TCRdb re-called the PCR reads with MiXCR. Here the sample spans tens of thousands of clones, over 10% being singletons. Trimming cost V 3 bases and J 7 bases, with 6 bases left between them. The CDR3 extends over 12 amino acids. Until they underwent thyroid surgery, no patient had received any treatment. This chain connects TRBV12-3 or TRBV12-4 to TRBJ2-2, with D uncertain. The TCR comes from a male donor with papillary thyroid cancer or a benign thyroid nodule (not recorded which). Some clones in this sample may be carry-over from other donors' samples. Material for sequencing was blood. The CDR3 region has the DNA TGTGCCAGCAGTTTTGGTCACGGGGAGCTGTTTTTT. Protein product: CASSFGHGELFF.